This T cell receptor (beta chain) was identified in a study of T cells in Graves' hyperthyroidism and ophthalmopathy. Per germline, CDR1 LGHDT and CDR2 YNNKEL (reference sequence). The CDR3 contains 13 residues. Trimming removed 3 bases at V and 0 bases at J, with 4 bases between. In this sample, this clonotype turned up many times. It was RNA transcripts that yielded the amplified TCR beta CDR3 regions. Carried out on the TCR CDR3, a first-round RT-PCR used the HTBI primer set. TCRdb itself ran the multiplex PCR reads through MiXCR, one entry per CDR3 protein. The data contain fewer than 350,000 distinct CDR3 sequences, 13% of them seen just once; the ten biggest clones take up roughly 7.5%.

The chain combines TRBV3-1 with TRBJ2-3, with D unresolved. The sequence derives from a woman between 25 and 40 years old with Graves' hyperthyroidism that later progressed to Graves' ophthalmopathy. The material sequenced was blood. CDR3 sequence reads: CASSQLSTDTQYF. The DNA for the CDR3 is TGTGCCAGCAGCCAGCTAAGCACAGATACGCAGTATTTT.